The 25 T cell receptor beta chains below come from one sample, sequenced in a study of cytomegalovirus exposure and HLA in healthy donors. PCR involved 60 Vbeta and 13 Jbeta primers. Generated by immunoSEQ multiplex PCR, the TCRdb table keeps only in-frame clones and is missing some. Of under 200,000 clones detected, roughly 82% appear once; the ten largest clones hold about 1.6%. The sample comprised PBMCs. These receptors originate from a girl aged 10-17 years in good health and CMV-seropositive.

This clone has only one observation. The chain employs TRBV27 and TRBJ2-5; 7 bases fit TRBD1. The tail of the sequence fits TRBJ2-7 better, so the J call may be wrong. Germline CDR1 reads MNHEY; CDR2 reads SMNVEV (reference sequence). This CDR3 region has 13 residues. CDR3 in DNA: TGTGCCAGCAGCATCGGGACAGTCTACGAGCAGTACTTC. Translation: CASSIGTVYEQYF.

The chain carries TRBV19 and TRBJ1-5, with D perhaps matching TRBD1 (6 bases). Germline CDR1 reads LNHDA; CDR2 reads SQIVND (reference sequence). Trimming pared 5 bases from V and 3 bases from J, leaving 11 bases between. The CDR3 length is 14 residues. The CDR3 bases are TGTGCCAGTAGTGTGGACAGCCTCAATCAGCCCCAGCATTTT. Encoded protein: CASSVDSLNQPQHF.

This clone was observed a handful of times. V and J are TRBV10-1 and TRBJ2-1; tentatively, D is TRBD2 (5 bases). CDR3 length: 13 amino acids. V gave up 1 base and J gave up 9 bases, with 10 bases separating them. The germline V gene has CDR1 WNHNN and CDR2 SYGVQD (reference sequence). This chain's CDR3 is CASSEYRESEQFF. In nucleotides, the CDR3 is TGCGCCAGCAGTGAGTACCGGGAAAGTGAGCAGTTCTTC.

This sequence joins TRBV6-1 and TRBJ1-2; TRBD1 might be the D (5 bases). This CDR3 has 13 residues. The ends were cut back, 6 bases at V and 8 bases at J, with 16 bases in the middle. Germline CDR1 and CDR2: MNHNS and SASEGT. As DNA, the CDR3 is TGTGCCAGCAGAATAACAGGAACTAACGGCTACACCTTC. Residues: CASRITGTNGYTF.

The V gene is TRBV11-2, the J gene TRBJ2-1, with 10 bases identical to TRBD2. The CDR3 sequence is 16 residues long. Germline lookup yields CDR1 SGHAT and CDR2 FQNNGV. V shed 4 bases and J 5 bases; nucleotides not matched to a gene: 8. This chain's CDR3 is CASSSGSGGADNEQFF. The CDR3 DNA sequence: TGTGCCAGCAGCTCAGGCAGCGGGGGGGCCGACAATGAGCAGTTCTTC.

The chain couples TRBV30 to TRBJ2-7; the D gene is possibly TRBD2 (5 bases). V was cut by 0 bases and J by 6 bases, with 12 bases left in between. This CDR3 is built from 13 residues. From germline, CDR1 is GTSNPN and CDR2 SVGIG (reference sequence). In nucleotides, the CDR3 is TGTGCCTGGAGTGTAAGTTTCGGGATCGAGCAGTACTTC. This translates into CAWSVSFGIEQYF.

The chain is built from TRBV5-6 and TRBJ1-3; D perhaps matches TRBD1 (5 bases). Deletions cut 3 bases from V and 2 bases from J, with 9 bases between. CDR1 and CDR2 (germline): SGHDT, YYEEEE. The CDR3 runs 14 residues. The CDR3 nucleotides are TGTGCCAGCAGCTGGGGGGGGGCTGGAAACACCATATATTTT. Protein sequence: CASSWGGAGNTIYF.

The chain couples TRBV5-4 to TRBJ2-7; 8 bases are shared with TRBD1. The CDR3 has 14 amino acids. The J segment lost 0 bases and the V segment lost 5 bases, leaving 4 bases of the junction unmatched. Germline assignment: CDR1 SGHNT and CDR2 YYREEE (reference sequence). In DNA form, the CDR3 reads TGTGCCAGCAGGACGGACAGGGTCTCCTACGAGCAGTACTTC. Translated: CASRTDRVSYEQYF.

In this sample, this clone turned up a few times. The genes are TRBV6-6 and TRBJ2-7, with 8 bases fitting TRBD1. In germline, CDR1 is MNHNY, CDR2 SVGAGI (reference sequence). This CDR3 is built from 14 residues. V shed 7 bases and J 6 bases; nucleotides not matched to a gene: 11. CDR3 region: CASNSGQGSGEQYF. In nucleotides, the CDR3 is TGTGCCAGCAACTCAGGACAGGGATCTGGCGAGCAGTACTTC.

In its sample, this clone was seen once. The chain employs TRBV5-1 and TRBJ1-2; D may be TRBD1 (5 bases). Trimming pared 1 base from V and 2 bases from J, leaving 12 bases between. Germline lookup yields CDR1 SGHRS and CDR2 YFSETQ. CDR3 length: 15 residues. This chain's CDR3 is CASSLRAGLNYGYTF. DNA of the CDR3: TGCGCCAGCAGCTTGAGGGCAGGGTTAAACTATGGCTACACCTTC.

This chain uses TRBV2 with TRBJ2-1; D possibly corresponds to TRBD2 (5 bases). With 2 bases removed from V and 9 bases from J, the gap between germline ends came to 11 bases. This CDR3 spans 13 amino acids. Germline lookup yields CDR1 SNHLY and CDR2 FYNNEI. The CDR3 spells CASSERVAGEQFF. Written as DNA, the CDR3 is TGTGCCAGCAGTGAAAGAGTGGCGGGTGAGCAGTTCTTC.

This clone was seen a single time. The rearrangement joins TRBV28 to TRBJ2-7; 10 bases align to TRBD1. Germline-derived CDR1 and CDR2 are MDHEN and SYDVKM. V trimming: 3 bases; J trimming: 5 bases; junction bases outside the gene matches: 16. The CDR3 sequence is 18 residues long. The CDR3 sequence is CASSFPLGSGTGDHEQYF. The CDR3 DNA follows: TGTGCCAGCAGTTTCCCATTGGGGTCAGGGACAGGGGACCACGAGCAGTACTTC.

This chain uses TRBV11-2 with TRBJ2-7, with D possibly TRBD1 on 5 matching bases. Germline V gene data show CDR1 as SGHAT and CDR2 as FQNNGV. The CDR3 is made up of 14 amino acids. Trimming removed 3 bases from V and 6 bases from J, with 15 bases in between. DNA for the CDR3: TGTGCCAGCAGCTTGCGCAGGGCCCTCGCCGAGCAGTACTTC. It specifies CASSLRRALAEQYF.

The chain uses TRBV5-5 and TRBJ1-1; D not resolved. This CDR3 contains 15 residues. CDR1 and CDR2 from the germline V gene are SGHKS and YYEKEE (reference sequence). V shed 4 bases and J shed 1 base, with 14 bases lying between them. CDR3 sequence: CASSAGQSANTEAFF. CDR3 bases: TGTGCCAGCAGCGCGGGCCAGTCGGCGAACACTGAAGCTTTCTTT.

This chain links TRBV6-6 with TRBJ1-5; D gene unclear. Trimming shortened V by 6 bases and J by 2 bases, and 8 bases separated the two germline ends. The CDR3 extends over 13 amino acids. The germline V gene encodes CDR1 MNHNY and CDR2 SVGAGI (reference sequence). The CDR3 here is CASSYAGNQPQHF. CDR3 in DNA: TGTGCCAGCAGCTACGCGGGCAATCAGCCCCAGCATTTT.

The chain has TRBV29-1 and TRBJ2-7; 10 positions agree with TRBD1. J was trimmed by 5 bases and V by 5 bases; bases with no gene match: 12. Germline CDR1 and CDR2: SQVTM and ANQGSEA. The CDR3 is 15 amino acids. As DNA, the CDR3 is TGCAGCGTTTCCGGGACAGGGGCCGAGTGGGACGAGCAGTACTTC. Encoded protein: CSVSGTGAEWDEQYF.

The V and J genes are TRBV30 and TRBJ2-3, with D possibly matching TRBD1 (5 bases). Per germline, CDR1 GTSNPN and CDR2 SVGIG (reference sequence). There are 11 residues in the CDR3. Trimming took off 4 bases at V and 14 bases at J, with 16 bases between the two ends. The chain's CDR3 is CAWKSGPSGYF. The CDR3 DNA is TGTGCCTGGAAATCAGGGCCCTCTGGGTATTTT.

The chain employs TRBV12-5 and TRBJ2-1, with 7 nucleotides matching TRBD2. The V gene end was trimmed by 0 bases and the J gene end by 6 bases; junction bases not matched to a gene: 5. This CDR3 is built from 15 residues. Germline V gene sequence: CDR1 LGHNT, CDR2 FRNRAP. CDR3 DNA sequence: TGTGCTAGTGGTTTGGTAAGAAGCGGGGTCAATGAGCAGTTCTTC. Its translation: CASGLVRSGVNEQFF. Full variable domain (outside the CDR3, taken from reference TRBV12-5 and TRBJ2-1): DARVTQTPRHKVTEMGQEVTMRCQPILGHNTVFWYRQTMMQGLELLAYFRNRAPLDDSGMPKDRFSAEMPDATLATLKIQPSEPRDSAVYFCASGLVRSGVNEQFFGPGTRLTVL.

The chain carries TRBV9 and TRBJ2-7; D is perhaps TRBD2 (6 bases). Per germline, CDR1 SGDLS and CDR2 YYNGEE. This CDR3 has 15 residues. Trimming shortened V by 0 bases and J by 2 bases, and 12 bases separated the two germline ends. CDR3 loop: CASSVDGGKAYEQYF. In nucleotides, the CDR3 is TGTGCCAGCAGCGTAGATGGGGGGAAAGCCTACGAGCAGTACTTC.

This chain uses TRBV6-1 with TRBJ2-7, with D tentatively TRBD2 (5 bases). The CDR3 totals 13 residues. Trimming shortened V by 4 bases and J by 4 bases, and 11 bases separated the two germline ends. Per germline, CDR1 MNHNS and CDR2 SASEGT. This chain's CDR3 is CASSVIRGYEQYF. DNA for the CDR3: TGTGCCAGCAGTGTGATCCGGGGTTACGAGCAGTACTTC.

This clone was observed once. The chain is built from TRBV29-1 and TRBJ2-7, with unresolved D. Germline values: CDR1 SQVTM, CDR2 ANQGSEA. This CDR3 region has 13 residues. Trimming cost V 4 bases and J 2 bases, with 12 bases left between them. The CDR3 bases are TGCAGCGTTGGGGCCCAGAATCCCTACGAGCAGTACTTC. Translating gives CSVGAQNPYEQYF.

The CDR3: CASSRTSAPGADTQYF. CDR3 bases: TGTGCCAGCAGCCGAACGTCAGCCCCGGGGGCAGATACGCAGTATTTT. The rearrangement links TRBV7-2 to TRBJ2-3; TRBD2 might be the D (6 bases). The CDR3 totals 16 residues. Looked up from germline, CDR1 is SGHTA and CDR2 is FQGNSA. Trimming shortened V by 5 bases and J by 4 bases, and 19 bases separated the two germline ends.

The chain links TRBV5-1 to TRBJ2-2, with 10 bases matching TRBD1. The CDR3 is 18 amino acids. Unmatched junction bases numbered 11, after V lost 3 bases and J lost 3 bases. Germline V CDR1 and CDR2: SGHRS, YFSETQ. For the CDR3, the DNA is TGCGCCAGCAGCTCGCCAATTGACAGGGGGCGAGACACCGGGGAGCTGTTTTTT. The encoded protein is CASSSPIDRGRDTGELFF.

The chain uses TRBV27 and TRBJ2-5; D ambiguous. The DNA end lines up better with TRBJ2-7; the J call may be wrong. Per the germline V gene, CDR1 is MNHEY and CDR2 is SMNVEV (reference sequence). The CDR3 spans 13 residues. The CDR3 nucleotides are TGTGCCAGCAGTTTTGCTCCGAGCTACGAGCAGTACTTC. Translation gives CASSFAPSYEQYF.

The CDR3 nucleotides read TGTGCCAGCGGTCGGGGGAAAGAGACCCAGTACTTC. Its protein product is CASGRGKETQYF. The chain employs TRBV11-2 and TRBJ2-5, with D perhaps matching TRBD2 (6 bases). Germline CDR1 is SGHAT and CDR2 is FQNNGV. CDR3 length: 12 amino acids. V lost 8 bases and J 3 bases, leaving 10 bases between the germline ends.